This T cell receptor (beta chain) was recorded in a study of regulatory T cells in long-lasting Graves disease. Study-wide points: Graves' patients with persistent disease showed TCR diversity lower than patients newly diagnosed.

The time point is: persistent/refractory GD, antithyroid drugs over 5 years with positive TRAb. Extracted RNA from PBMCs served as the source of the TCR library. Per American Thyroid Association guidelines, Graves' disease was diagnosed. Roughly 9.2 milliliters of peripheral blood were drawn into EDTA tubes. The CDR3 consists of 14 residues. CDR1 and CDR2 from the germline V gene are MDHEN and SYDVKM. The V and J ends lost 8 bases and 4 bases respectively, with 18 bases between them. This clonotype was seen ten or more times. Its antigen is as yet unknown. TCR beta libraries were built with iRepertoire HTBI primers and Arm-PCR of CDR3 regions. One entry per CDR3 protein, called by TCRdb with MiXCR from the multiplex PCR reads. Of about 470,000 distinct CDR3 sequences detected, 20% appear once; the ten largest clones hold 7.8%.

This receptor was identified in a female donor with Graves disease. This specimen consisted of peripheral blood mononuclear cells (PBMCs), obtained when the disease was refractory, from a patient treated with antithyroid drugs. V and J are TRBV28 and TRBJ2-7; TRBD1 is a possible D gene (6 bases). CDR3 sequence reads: CASQLMGAQYEQYF. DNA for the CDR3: TGTGCCAGCCAACTCATGGGGGCGCAATACGAGCAGTACTTC.